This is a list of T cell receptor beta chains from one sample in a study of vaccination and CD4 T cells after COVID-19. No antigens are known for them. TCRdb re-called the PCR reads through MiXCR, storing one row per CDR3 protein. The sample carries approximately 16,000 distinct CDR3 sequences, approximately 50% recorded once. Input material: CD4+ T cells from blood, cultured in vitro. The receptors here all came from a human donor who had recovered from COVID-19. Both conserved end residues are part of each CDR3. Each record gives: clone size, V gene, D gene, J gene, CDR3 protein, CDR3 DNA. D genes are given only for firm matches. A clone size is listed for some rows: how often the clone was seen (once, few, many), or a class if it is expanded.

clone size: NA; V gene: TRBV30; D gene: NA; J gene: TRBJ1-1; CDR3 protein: CAWKGEGNTEAFF; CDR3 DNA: TGTGCCTGGAAGGGGGAGGGGAACACTGAAGCTTTCTTT
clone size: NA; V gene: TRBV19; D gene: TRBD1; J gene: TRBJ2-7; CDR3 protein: CASTLYWGQGAGEQYF; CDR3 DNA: TGTGCCAGTACCCTGTACTGGGGACAGGGGGCTGGAGAGCAGTACTTC
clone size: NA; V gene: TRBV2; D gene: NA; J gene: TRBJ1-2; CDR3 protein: CASSDTTTYQGYTF; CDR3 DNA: TGTGCCAGCAGTGATACCACAACCTACCAAGGCTACACCTTC
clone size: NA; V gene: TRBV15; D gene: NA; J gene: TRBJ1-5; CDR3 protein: CATSRDTYSNQPQHF; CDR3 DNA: TGTGCCACCAGCAGAGACACTTATAGCAATCAGCCCCAGCATTTT
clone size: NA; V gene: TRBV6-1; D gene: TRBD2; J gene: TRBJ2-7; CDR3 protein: CASKGVAGDYEQYF; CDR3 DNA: TGTGCCAGCAAGGGAGTAGCGGGGGACTACGAGCAGTACTTC
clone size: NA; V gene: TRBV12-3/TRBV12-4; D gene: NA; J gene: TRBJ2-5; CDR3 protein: CASRQGELDQETQYF; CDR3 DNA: TGTGCCAGCAGGCAAGGGGAGTTAGACCAAGAGACCCAGTACTTC
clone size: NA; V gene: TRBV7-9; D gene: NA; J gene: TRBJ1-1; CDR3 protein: CASSLNPGNTEAFF; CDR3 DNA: TGTGCCAGCAGCTTAAACCCAGGGAACACTGAAGCTTTCTTT
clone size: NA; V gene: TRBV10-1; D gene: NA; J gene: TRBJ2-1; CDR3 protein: CASSPGTPYNEQFF; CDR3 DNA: TGCGCCAGCAGTCCCGGGACGCCCTACAATGAGCAGTTCTTC
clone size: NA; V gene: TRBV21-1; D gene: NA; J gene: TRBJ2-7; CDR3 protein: CASSKGEGLAGLELYEQYF; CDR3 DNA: TGTGCCAGCAGCAAAGGCGAGGGACTAGCGGGATTGGAGCTGTACGAGCAGTACTTC
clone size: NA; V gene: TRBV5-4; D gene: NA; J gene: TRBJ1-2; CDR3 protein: CASSLAPVYYGYTF; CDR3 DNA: TGTGCCAGCAGCTTGGCTCCAGTCTACTATGGCTACACCTTC
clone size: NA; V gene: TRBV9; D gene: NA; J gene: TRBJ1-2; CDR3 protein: CASTSGPLYGYTF; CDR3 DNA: TGTGCCAGCACCTCAGGGCCCCTATATGGCTACACCTTC
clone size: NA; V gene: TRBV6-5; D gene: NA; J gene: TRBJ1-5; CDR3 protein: CASSYKGGAAHQPQHF; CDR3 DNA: TGTGCCAGCAGTTACAAGGGAGGGGCCGCCCATCAGCCCCAGCATTTT
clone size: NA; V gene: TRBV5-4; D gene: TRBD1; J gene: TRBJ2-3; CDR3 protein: CASSSGTGSTDTQYF; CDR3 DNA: TGTGCCAGCAGCTCCGGGACAGGGAGCACAGATACGCAGTATTTT
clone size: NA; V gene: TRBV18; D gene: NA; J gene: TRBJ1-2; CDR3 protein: CASSPEGTLSSYTF; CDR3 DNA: TGTGCCAGCTCACCGGAGGGGACCCTATCTAGCTACACCTTC
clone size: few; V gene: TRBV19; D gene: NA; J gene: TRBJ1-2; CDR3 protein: CASSIRDEIRYTF; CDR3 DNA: TGTGCCAGTAGTATACGGGACGAAATCCGCTACACCTTC
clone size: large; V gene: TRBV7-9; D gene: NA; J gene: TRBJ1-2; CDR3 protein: CASTSEAVDYTF; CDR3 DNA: TGTGCCAGCACGAGTGAGGCGGTGGACTACACCTTC